This T cell receptor (beta chain) was profiled in a study of blood T cell repertoires in COVID-19. This CDR3 is 15 amino acids long. Germline V gene lookup returns CDR1 SGHNT and CDR2 YYREEE (reference sequence). Trimming left V 2 bases short and J 0 bases short, with 9 bases between. Participant age was roughly 18 to 90 years, and participants resided in about 25 US areas. Produced via immunoSEQ multiplex PCR; TCRdb's table is partial and in-frame only. The repertoire has under 300,000 clones, roughly 80% of them found once; the top ten carry 3.4%. The sequence was collected from a man in his fifties or sixties who had recovered from COVID-19. Sequenced sample: PBMCs or T cells enriched from blood (not recorded which). The chain recombines TRBV5-4 with TRBJ2-1; D uncertain. The CDR3 DNA follows: TGTGCCAGCAGCTTCGGTTCAAGCTCCTACAATGAGCAGTTCTTC. It specifies CASSFGSSSYNEQFF.